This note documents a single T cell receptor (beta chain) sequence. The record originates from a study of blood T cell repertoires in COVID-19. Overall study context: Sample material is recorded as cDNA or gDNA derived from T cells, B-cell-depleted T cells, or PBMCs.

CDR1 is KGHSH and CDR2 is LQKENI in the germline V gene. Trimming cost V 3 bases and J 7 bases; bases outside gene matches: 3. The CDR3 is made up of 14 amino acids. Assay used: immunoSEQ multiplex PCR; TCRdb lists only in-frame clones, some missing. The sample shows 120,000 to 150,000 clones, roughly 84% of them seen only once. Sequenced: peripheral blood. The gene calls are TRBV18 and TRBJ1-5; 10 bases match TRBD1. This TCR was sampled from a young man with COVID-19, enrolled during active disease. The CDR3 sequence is CASSPGQGWQPQHF. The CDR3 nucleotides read TGTGCCAGCTCACCGGGACAGGGGTGGCAGCCCCAGCATTTT. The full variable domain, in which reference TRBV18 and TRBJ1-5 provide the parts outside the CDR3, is NAGVMQNPRHLVRRRGQEARLRCSPMKGHSHVYWYRQLPEEGLKFMVYLQKENIIDESGMPKERFSAEFPKEGPSILRIQQVVRGDSAAYFCASSPGQGWQPQHFGDGTRLSIL.